A selection of T cell receptor beta chains follows, all from one sample in a study of shared clonotypes between healthy human individuals. Sequenced by immunoSEQ multiplex PCR; TCRdb stores in-frame clones only, minus some. Of some 1.1 million clones listed, around three quarters are singletons. The sequenced sample was memory CD4+ T cells from PBMCs. The source of these receptors is a man between 18 and 35 years old in good health. Some clones in this sample may be carry-over from other donors' samples. The CDR3 runs from the conserved cysteine through the conserved F or W. The order of the fields is V gene, CDR3 length, J gene, clone size, D gene, CDR3 DNA, CDR3 protein. The D gene is left open where the match is weak. Rows may omit the clone size; those that give it use once, few, many or a size class.

TRBV18	16	TRBJ2-3	.	.	TGTGCCAGCTCACCACTCCAGGGGGGGAACACAGATACGCAGTATTTT	CASSPLQGGNTDTQYF
TRBV7-9	15	TRBJ1-1	.	.	TGTGCCAGCAGCTTAAATTATAGGGAGAACACTGAAGCTTTCTTT	CASSLNYRENTEAFF
TRBV28	15	TRBJ1-2	.	.	TGTGCCAGCAGGCGAAATACCGACAGGAACTATGGCTACACCTTC	CASRRNTDRNYGYTF
TRBV12-5	13	TRBJ2-3	.	TRBD1	TGTGCTAGTGGGACAGGGTATGCAGATACGCAGTATTTT	CASGTGYADTQYF
TRBV11-2	14	TRBJ2-1	few	.	TGTGCCAGCAGTCCGGGGGTGGTGGCGGGTGAGCAGTTCTTC	CASSPGVVAGEQFF
TRBV7-8	17	TRBJ2-2	many	TRBD2	TGTGCCAGCAGCTTAGTGCCTAGCGGGAGTGTGACCGGGGAGCTGTTTTTT	CASSLVPSGSVTGELFF
TRBV5-1	14	TRBJ2-1	once	TRBD1	TGCGCCAGTAGAGTCGGGACAGCTAACAATGAGCAGTTCTTC	CASRVGTANNEQFF
TRBV5-8	14	TRBJ2-5	.	.	TGTGCCAGCAGCTTGGAGACACCTAAAGAGACCCAGTACTTC	CASSLETPKETQYF
TRBV7-9	16	TRBJ2-2	once	.	TGTGCCAGCAGCCGAAGACAGGCTCGGAACACCGGGGAGCTGTTTTTT	CASSRRQARNTGELFF
TRBV5-1	15	TRBJ1-5	.	.	TGCGCCAGCAGCTTGGGCCTCGATGGAGATCAGCCCCAGCATTTT	CASSLGLDGDQPQHF
TRBV7-2	15	TRBJ1-2	.	.	TGTGCCAGCAGCTCGCCTTGGACGGCAGGGCATGGCTACACCTTC	CASSSPWTAGHGYTF
TRBV28	13	TRBJ1-2	.	.	TGTGCCAGCAGCCCCGGAGCCCGTTATGGCTACACCTTC	CASSPGARYGYTF
TRBV30	12	TRBJ2-4	once	.	TGTGCCTGGGGACAGGAGGGGAACATTCAGTACTTC	CAWGQEGNIQYF
TRBV25-1	12	TRBJ1-6	.	.	TGTGCCAGCAGTTCTTTTAATTCACCCCTCCACTTT	CASSSFNSPLHF
TRBV5-1	15	TRBJ2-7	.	TRBD2	TGCGCCAGCAGTCAGGAGCCAGCGGGAGTAGGAGAGCAGTACTTC	CASSQEPAGVGEQYF
TRBV19	13	TRBJ2-7	.	.	TGTGCCAGTAGTAGAAGGGGAGACTACGAGCAGTACTTC	CASSRRGDYEQYF
TRBV5-1	16	TRBJ2-3	once	TRBD2	TGCGCCAGCAGCACAGGACTAGCGGTTAGCACAGATACGCAGTATTTT	CASSTGLAVSTDTQYF
TRBV19	16	TRBJ2-3	.	TRBD2	TGTGCCAGTTCCAACCCGGGACTAGCGGGAGTGGGTACGCAGTATTTT	CASSNPGLAGVGTQYF
TRBV19	17	TRBJ2-7	.	.	TGTGCCAGTAGTATGGGGCCGGGAGCGACTGATCCCTACGAGCAGTACTTC	CASSMGPGATDPYEQYF
TRBV19	15	TRBJ2-1	many	TRBD2	TGTGCCAGTAGTATAAACCCCGGACTAGCAAATGAGCAGTTCTTC	CASSINPGLANEQFF
TRBV27	13	TRBJ1-5	.	.	TGTGCCAGCAGTCCAACCGGGGCTTCAACCCAGCATTTT	CASSPTGASTQHF
TRBV7-2	14	TRBJ2-3	.	.	TGTGCCAGCAGCTTACAGGGTCCCCCAGATACGCAGTATTTT	CASSLQGPPDTQYF
TRBV7-8	15	TRBJ2-5	.	TRBD2	TGTGCCAGCAGCTTTGATACTAGCGGGCTGGAAGGCCAGTACTTC	CASSFDTSGLEGQYF
TRBV28	15	TRBJ2-3	.	TRBD2	TGTGCCAGCAGTAGGGGACTAGCGGGAGGCTATACGCAGTATTTT	CASSRGLAGGYTQYF
TRBV28	13	TRBJ2-3	.	.	TGTGCCAGCAGTTTTAGGCCCGCAGATACGCAGTATTTT	CASSFRPADTQYF
TRBV11-1	15	TRBJ2-6	.	.	TGTGCCAGCAGCTTGGAAGCGTCTGGGGCCAACGTCCTGACTTTC	CASSLEASGANVLTF
TRBV9	15	TRBJ2-1	.	TRBD2	TGTGCCAGCAGCGTGACTAGCGAGGGAGGCAATGAGCAGTTCTTC	CASSVTSEGGNEQFF
TRBV2	14	TRBJ1-4	.	.	TGTGCCAGCATAGTTACAGATCATAATGAAAAACTGTTTTTT	CASIVTDHNEKLFF
TRBV5-6	15	TRBJ2-7	.	TRBD2	TGTGCCAGCAGCTTGGCGCCTAGCGGACCTCGGGAGCAGTACTTC	CASSLAPSGPREQYF
TRBV2	13	TRBJ1-1	many	.	TGTGCCAGCAGGCAAGAGGTGAACACTGAGGCTTTCTTT	CASRQEVNTEAFF
TRBV4-2	15	TRBJ2-5	.	.	TGTGCCAGCAGCATTGGACTAAGCCTCCAAGAGACCCAGTACTTC	CASSIGLSLQETQYF
TRBV28	13	TRBJ2-7	.	.	TGTGCCAGCAACCTTTCGGGCCTTGACGAGCAGTACTTC	CASNLSGLDEQYF
TRBV19	13	TRBJ1-5	.	.	TGTGCCAGTAGTATAGGGAACAATCAGCCCCAGCATTTT	CASSIGNNQPQHF
TRBV7-8	14	TRBJ2-1	.	TRBD2	TGTGCCAGCAACTCCGGGACTAACCTCAATGAGCAGTTCTTC	CASNSGTNLNEQFF
TRBV5-8	16	TRBJ1-2	.	TRBD1	TGTGCCAGCAGCTTGGGGGACAGAGAAATTATGCGTGGCTACACCTTC	CASSLGDREIMRGYTF
TRBV19	16	TRBJ1-1	.	.	TGTGCCAGCCCCCCCACCGGCAGGGGAGTCAACACTGAAGCTTTCTTT	CASPPTGRGVNTEAFF
TRBV18	15	TRBJ1-1	.	.	TGTGCCAGCTCACCACTGCTGGTTGGTGCCACTGAAGCTTTCTTT	CASSPLLVGATEAFF
TRBV5-4	16	TRBJ2-7	.	TRBD2	TGTGCCAGCAGCTCAGCGGGAGGATGGAGTTCCTACGAGCAGTACTTC	CASSSAGGWSSYEQYF
TRBV30	11	TRBJ1-6	.	.	TGTGCCTGGAGTGTTGGATCACCCCTCCACTTT	CAWSVGSPLHF
TRBV2	14	TRBJ1-1	.	.	TGTGCCAGCAGACCTCAAGGAAGGAACACTGAAGCTTTCTTT	CASRPQGRNTEAFF
TRBV28	16	TRBJ2-1	.	TRBD2	TGTGCCAGCAGTGCCGGTGGGGCGGGAGGGCCCAATGAGCAGTTCTTC	CASSAGGAGGPNEQFF
TRBV29-1	12	TRBJ2-5	once	.	TGCAGCGTTGATCGGACAGCAGAGACCCAGTACTTC	CSVDRTAETQYF
TRBV6-1	14	TRBJ1-1	.	.	TGTGCCAGCAGTGAACCCAGCCTGAACACTGAAGCTTTCTTT	CASSEPSLNTEAFF
TRBV28	12	TRBJ2-1	.	TRBD1	TGTGCCAGCAGTTTTGTGCAGGGGGCATATTTCTTC	CASSFVQGAYFF
TRBV10-3	15	TRBJ2-6	.	.	TGTGCCATCAGACAGGGAACTACCGGGGCCAACGTCCTGACTTTC	CAIRQGTTGANVLTF
TRBV6-1	16	TRBJ2-3	few	TRBD1	TGTGCCAGCAGTGATTGGGGACAGGGGGGCACAGATACGCAGTATTTT	CASSDWGQGGTDTQYF
TRBV7-2	17	TRBJ1-1	many	TRBD1	TGTGCCAGCAGCTTATACACAGGGGGCACCAGGAACACTGAAGCTTTCTTT	CASSLYTGGTRNTEAFF
TRBV2	13	TRBJ1-1	.	.	TGTGCCAGCAGTGTGACAGCCCAAGGGGAAGCTTTCTTT	CASSVTAQGEAFF
TRBV29-1	11	TRBJ1-1	.	.	TGCAGCGTTGAAGAGTCGCATGAAGCTTTCTTT	CSVEESHEAFF
TRBV28	14	TRBJ1-2	.	.	TGTGCCAGCAGTTTCCCGACAGCTAGCTATGGCTACACCTTC	CASSFPTASYGYTF
TRBV5-1	16	TRBJ1-2	.	.	TGCGCCAGCAGCTTCACAGCCGGGAGATATAACTATGGCTACACCTTC	CASSFTAGRYNYGYTF
TRBV9	17	TRBJ2-1	.	TRBD2	TGTGCCAGCAGCGTATTAGCGGGAGACTTATCCTACAATGAGCAGTTCTTC	CASSVLAGDLSYNEQFF
TRBV4-1	14	TRBJ2-3	.	TRBD2	TGCGCCAGCAGCCAAAGGGCGGGAGCAGATACGCAGTATTTT	CASSQRAGADTQYF
TRBV4-2	16	TRBJ2-6	.	TRBD2	TGTGCCAGCAGCCAAGACGGGGGGGCTGGGGCCAACGTCCTGACTTTC	CASSQDGGAGANVLTF
TRBV6-1	14	TRBJ1-3	.	.	TGTGCCAGCAGTACCAGGGGAGATGGAAACACCATATATTTT	CASSTRGDGNTIYF